The T cell receptor beta chain under discussion was sequenced for a study of regulatory T cells in long-lasting Graves disease. To note about this clonotype: The antigen remains unidentified.

Study results and limitations: Comparison showed that persistent patients shared more public clonotypes (2,741) than new patients (approximately 930).

Arm-PCR of CDR3 regions and iRepertoire HTBI primers were used to build TCR beta libraries. TCRdb re-derived calls from the multiplex PCR reads in MiXCR, one entry per CDR3 protein. Of fewer than 600,000 distinct CDR3 sequences detected, about 20% appear once; the ten largest clones hold around 13%. The time point here: persistent/refractory GD, antithyroid drugs over 5 years with positive TRAb. PBMC-derived RNA was used for the TCR library. The clonotype was recovered from a female donor with Graves disease. The specimen was peripheral blood mononuclear cells (PBMCs), collected when the disease was refractory, from a patient treated with antithyroid drugs.

The CDR3 protein is CATSVGTPEETQYF. The CDR3 coding sequence is TGTGCCACCAGTGTTGGGACCCCCGAAGAGACCCAGTACTTC. This chain connects TRBV24-1 to TRBJ2-5; D is tentatively TRBD1 or TRBD2 (5 bases each). The CDR3 has 14 amino acids. CDR1 and CDR2 from the germline V gene are KGHDR and SFDVKD. Trimming took off 5 bases at V and 3 bases at J, with 12 bases between the two ends.